Listed below are T cell receptor beta chains from one sample, sequenced in a study of T-cell memory formation after mild COVID-19. TCRdb re-called the 5' RACE reads through MiXCR, storing one row per CDR3 protein. The sample includes around 510,000 distinct CDR3 sequences, roughly 22% seen only once; the top ten take approximately 8.4%. The sequenced sample was PBMCs or a T cell subset sorted from them (not recorded which). The receptors here all came from an adult woman who had mild COVID-19 (a few samples of this study predate the infection). Cell type and time point are not known. CDR3s include the opening cysteine and the closing phenylalanine or tryptophan. Fields, in order: D gene, J gene, clone size, V gene, CDR3 DNA, CDR3 protein. A D gene is named only where the DNA matches it firmly. Part of the rows lack a size; the others show once, few, many or a class for expanded clones.

TRBD2 | TRBJ2-6 | few | TRBV3-1 | TGTGCCAGCAGCCCCGGACTAGCGGGGGACCGCTCTGGGGCCAACGTCCTGACTTTC | CASSPGLAGDRSGANVLTF
NA | TRBJ1-1 | NA | TRBV2 | TGTGCCAGCAGCCGTGAAGCTTTCTTT | CASSREAFF
NA | TRBJ2-3 | many | TRBV20-1 | TGCAGTGCTAGAGCCCAGCCCGGGACAGATACGCAGTATTTT | CSARAQPGTDTQYF
TRBD1 | TRBJ1-6 | NA | TRBV9 | TGTGCCAGCAGCGTCCGGACAGGGGATAATTCACCCCTCCACTTT | CASSVRTGDNSPLHF
NA | TRBJ2-1 | NA | TRBV29-1 | TGCAGCGTTCGTCAGGGAACCTCCCGTGACTACAATGAGCAGTTCTTC | CSVRQGTSRDYNEQFF
NA | TRBJ2-1 | NA | TRBV7-9 | TGTGCCAGCAGCTTAGTGGGCTTCTCCTACAATGAGCAGTTCTTC | CASSLVGFSYNEQFF
TRBD1 | TRBJ2-2 | NA | TRBV10-2 | TGCGCCAGCAGTGAGCCGGGACAGGGGAACACCGGGGAGCTGTTTTTT | CASSEPGQGNTGELFF
TRBD1 | TRBJ1-1 | NA | TRBV5-1 | TGCGCCAGCAGTAACGAACAGGGGATGAACACTGAAGCTTTCTTT | CASSNEQGMNTEAFF
TRBD2 | TRBJ2-5 | NA | TRBV2 | TGTGCCAGCAGGACAGCGGGACAAGAGACCCAGTACTTC | CASRTAGQETQYF
NA | TRBJ2-1 | few | TRBV2 | TGTGCCAGCAGTGAGGACACTTTCTCCTACAATGAGCAGTTCTTC | CASSEDTFSYNEQFF
TRBD1 | TRBJ2-7 | NA | TRBV20-1 | TGCAGTGCTGGGCTACTAACCGGGACAGGGGTAATCGAGCAGTACTTC | CSAGLLTGTGVIEQYF
NA | TRBJ1-2 | once | TRBV29-1 | TGCAGCGTTGATAGTACAGGAGCCTATGGCTACACCTTC | CSVDSTGAYGYTF
TRBD2 | TRBJ2-1 | few | TRBV7-2 | TGTGCCAGCAGCCCCCAGGGAAGGGGCGCGGGGGGCTACAATGAGCAGTTCTTC | CASSPQGRGAGGYNEQFF
NA | TRBJ2-1 | NA | TRBV11-3 | TGTGCCAGCAGCTTCTCTCCGGGGATAGGGAATGAGCAGTTCTTC | CASSFSPGIGNEQFF
NA | TRBJ1-3 | NA | TRBV5-1 | TGCGCCAGCAGCTTCGATGGAAACACCATATATTTT | CASSFDGNTIYF
NA | TRBJ1-1 | few | TRBV20-1 | TGCAGTGCTAGAGGGTACATGAACACTGAAGCTTTCTTT | CSARGYMNTEAFF
NA | TRBJ2-1 | NA | TRBV7-3 | TGTGCCAGCAGCTATGGTACCCCATCCTACAATGAGCAGTTCTTC | CASSYGTPSYNEQFF
TRBD1 | TRBJ1-2 | NA | TRBV5-6 | TGTGCCAGCAGCGTCCAGGAGGACAGGGCCTGGGGAAGGTACTATGGCTACACCTTC | CASSVQEDRAWGRYYGYTF
NA | TRBJ2-2 | NA | TRBV3-1 | TGTGCCAGCAGCCAAGATCCACTGAACACCGGGGAGCTGTTTTTT | CASSQDPLNTGELFF
NA | TRBJ2-4 | NA | TRBV5-6 | TGTGCCAGCAGCTCATTCAAGACTCTAGCCAAAAACATTCAGTACTTC | CASSSFKTLAKNIQYF
NA | TRBJ2-1 | few | TRBV11-2 | TGTGCCAGCAGCTTAGTTCCCACGCCCTACAATGAGCAGTTCTTC | CASSLVPTPYNEQFF
NA | TRBJ2-7 | NA | TRBV9 | TGTGCCAGCAGCGTAGAAGACCCTCCGGCCTACGAGCAGTACTTC | CASSVEDPPAYEQYF